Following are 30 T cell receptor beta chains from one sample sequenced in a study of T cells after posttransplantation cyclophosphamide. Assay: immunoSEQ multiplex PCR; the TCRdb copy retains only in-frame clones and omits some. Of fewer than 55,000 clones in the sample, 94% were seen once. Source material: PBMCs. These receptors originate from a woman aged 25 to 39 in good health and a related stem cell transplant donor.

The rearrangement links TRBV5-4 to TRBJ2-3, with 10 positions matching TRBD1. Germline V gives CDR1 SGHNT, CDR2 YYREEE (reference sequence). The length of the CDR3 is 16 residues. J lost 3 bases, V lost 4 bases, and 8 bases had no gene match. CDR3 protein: CASSQDRGRKTDTQYF. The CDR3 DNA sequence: TGTGCCAGCAGCCAAGACAGGGGGCGGAAGACAGATACGCAGTATTTT. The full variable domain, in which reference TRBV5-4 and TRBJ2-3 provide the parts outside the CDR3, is ETGVTQSPTHLIKTRGQQVTLRCSSQSGHNTVSWYQQALGQGPQFIFQYYREEENGRGNFPPRFSGLQFPNYSSELNVNALELDDSALYLCASSQDRGRKTDTQYFGPGTRLTVL.

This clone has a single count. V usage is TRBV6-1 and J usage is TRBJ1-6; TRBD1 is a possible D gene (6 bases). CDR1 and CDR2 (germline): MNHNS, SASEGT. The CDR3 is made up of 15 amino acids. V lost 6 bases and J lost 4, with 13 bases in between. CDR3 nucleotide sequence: TGTGCCAGCAGGATCACCGGACAGTATAATTCACCCCTCCACTTT. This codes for CASRITGQYNSPLHF.

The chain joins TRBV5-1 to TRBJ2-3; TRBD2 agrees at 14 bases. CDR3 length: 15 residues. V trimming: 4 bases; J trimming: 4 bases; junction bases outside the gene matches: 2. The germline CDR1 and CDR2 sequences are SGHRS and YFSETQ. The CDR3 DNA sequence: TGCGCCAGCAGCACGACTAGCGGGGGGGCAGATACGCAGTATTTT. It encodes CASSTTSGGADTQYF.

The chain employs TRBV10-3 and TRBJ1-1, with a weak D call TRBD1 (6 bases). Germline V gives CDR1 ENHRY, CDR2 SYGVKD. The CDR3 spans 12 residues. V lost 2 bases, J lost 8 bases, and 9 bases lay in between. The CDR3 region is CAISETGSEAFF. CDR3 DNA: TGTGCCATCAGTGAGACAGGGTCGGAAGCTTTCTTT.

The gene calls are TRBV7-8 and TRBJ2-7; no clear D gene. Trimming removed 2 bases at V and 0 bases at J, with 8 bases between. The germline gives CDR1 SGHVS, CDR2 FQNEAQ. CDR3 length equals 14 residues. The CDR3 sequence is CASSLRQFSYEQYF. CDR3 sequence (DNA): TGTGCCAGCAGCTTACGCCAGTTCTCCTACGAGCAGTACTTC.

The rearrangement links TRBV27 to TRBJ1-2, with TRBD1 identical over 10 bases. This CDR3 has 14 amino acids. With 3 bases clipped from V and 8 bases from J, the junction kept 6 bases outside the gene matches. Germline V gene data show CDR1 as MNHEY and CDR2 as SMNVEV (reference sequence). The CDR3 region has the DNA TGTGCCAGCAGTTTCCGACAGGGGGCGGGGGGCTACACCTTC. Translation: CASSFRQGAGGYTF.

The CDR3 nucleotides are TGCGCCAGCGGGAGACAGGGTTCTAATGAAAAACTGTTTTTT. It is translated as CASGRQGSNEKLFF. The chain joins TRBV4-1 to TRBJ1-4; 7 positions match TRBD1. CDR1 MGHRA and CDR2 YSYEKL come from the germline V gene. The ends lost 8 bases at V and 3 bases at J; junction bases unmatched: 6. The CDR3 runs to 14 residues.

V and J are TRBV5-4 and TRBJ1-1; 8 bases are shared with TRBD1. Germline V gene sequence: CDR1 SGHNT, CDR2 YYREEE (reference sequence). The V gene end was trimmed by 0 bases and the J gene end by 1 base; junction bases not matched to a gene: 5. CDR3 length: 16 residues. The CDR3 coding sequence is TGTGCCAGCAGCTTGGGACTGACAGGGGAGAACACTGAAGCTTTCTTT. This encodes CASSLGLTGENTEAFF.

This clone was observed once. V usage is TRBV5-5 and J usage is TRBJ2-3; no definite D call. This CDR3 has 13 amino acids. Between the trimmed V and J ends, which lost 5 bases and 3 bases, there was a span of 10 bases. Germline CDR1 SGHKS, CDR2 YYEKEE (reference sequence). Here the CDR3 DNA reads TGTGCCAGCAGTTTCGATCGGACAGATACGCAGTATTTT. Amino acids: CASSFDRTDTQYF.

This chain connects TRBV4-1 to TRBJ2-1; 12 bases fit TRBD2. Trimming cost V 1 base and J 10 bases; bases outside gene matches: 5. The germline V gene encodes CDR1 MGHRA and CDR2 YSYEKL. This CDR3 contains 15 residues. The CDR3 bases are TGCGCCAGCAGCCAAGGCCTAGCGGGGGGGCAGGAGCAGTTCTTC. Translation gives CASSQGLAGGQEQFF.

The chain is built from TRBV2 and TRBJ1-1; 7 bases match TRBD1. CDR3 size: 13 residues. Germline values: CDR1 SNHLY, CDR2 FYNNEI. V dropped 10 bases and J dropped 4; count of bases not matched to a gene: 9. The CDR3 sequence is CATVQGVGTEAFF. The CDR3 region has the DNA TGTGCCACCGTCCAGGGGGTCGGCACTGAAGCTTTCTTT.

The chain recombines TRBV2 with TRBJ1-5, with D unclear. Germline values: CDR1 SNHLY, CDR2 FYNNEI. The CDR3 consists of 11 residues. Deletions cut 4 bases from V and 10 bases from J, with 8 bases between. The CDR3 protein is CASSAGRPQHF. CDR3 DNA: TGTGCCAGCAGTGCTGGGAGACCCCAGCATTTT. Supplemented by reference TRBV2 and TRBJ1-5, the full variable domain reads EPEVTQTPSHQVTQMGQEVILRCVPISNHLYFYWYRQILGQKVEFLVSFYNNEISEKSEIFDDQFSVERPDGSNFTLKIRSTKLEDSAMYFCASSAGRPQHFGDGTRLSIL.

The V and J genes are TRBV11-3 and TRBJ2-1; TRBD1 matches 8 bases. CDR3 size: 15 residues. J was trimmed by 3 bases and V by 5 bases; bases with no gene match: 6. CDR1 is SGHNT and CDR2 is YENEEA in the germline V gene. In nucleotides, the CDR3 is TGTGCCAGCAGCCTGACAGGGGAGCTCTACAATGAGCAGTTCTTC. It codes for CASSLTGELYNEQFF.

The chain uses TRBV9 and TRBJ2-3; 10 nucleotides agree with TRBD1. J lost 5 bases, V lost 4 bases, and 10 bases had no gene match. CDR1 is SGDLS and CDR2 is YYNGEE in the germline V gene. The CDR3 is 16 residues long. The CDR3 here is CASSPRGDRGKDTQYF. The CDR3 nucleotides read TGTGCCAGCAGCCCAAGGGGGGACAGGGGTAAAGATACGCAGTATTTT.

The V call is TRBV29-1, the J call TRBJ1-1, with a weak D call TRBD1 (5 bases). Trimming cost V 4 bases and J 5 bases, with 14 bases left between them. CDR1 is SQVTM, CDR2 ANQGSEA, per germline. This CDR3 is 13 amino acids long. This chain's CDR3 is CSVAGGGGTEAFF. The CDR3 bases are TGCAGCGTTGCTGGGGGAGGAGGAACTGAAGCTTTCTTT.

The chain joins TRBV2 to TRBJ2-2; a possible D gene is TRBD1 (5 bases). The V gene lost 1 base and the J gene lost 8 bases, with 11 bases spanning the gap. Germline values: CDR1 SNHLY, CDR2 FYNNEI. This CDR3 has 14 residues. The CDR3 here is CASSEVSPGGELFF. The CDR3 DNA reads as TGTGCCAGCAGTGAAGTCTCCCCAGGGGGGGAGCTGTTTTTT.

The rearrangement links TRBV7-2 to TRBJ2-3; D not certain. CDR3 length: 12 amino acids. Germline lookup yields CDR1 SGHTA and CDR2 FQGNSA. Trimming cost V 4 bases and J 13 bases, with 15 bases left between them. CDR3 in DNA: TGTGCCAGCAGCTCCATGGCGGCCGAAAAGTATTTT. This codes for CASSSMAAEKYF.

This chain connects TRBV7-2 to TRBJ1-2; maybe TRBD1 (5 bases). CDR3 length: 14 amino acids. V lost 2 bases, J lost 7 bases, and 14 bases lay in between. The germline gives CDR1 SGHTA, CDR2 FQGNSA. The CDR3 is CASSLPEQVGGYTF. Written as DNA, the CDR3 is TGTGCCAGCAGCTTACCTGAACAGGTTGGTGGCTACACCTTC. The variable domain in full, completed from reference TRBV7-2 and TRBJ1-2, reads GAGVSQSPSNKVTEKGKDVELRCDPISGHTALYWYRQSLGQGLEFLIYFQGNSAPDKSGLPSDRFSAERTGGSVSTLTIQRTQQEDSAVYLCASSLPEQVGGYTFGSGTRLTVV.

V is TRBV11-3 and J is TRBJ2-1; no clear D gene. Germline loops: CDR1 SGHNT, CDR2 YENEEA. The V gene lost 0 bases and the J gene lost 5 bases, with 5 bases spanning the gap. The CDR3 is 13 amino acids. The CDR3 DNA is TGTGCCAGCAGCTTAGAATCCGACAATGAGCAGTTCTTC. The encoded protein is CASSLESDNEQFF.

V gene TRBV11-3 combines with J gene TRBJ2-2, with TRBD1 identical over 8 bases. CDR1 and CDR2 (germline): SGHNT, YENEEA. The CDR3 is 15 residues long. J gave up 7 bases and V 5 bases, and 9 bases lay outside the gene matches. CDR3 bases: TGTGCCAGCAGCCGAGGACAGGGAAGCGGCGGGGAGCTGTTTTTT. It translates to CASSRGQGSGGELFF. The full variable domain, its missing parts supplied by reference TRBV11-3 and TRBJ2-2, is EAGVVQSPRYKIIEKKQPVAFWCNPISGHNTLYWYLQNLGQGPELLIRYENEEAVDDSQLPKDRFSAERLKGVDSTLKIQPAELGDSAVYLCASSRGQGSGGELFFGEGSRLTVL.

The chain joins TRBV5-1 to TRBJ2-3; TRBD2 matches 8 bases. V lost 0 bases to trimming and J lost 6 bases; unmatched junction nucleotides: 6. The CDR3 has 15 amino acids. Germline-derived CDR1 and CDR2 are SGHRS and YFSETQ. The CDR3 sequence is CASSLAGGAGDTQYF. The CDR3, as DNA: TGCGCCAGCAGCTTGGCCGGGGGGGCGGGGGATACGCAGTATTTT.

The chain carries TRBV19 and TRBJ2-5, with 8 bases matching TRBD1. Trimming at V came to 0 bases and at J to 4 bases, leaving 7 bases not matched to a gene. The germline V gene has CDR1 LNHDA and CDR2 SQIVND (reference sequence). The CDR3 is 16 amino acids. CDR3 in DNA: TGTGCCAGTAGTATAGATCGGGGCAGGGGGCTAGAGACCCAGTACTTC. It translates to CASSIDRGRGLETQYF.

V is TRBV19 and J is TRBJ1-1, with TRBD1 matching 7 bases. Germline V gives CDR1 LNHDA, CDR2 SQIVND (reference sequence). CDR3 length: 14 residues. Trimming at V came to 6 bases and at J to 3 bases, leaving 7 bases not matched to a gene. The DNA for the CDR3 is TGTGCCAGTAGATCGGGACAGCACTACACTGAAGCTTTCTTT. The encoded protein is CASRSGQHYTEAFF. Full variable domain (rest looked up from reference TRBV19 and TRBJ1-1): DGGITQSPKYLFRKEGQNVTLSCEQNLNHDAMYWYRQDPGQGLRLIYYSQIVNDFQKGDIAEGYSVSREKKESFPLTVTSAQKNPTAFYLCASRSGQHYTEAFFGQGTRLTVV.

The CDR3 DNA sequence: TGTGCCAGCAGACCAGACAGGGGATCCGGAGGACTTGAGGGCTACACCTTC. It specifies CASRPDRGSGGLEGYTF. The rearrangement joins TRBV2 to TRBJ1-2, with 8 bases identical to TRBD1. CDR3 size: 17 residues. The V gene's germline CDR1 is SNHLY and CDR2 FYNNEI. The trim removed 6 bases at V and 8 bases at J, leaving 20 bases unmatched.

CDR3 in amino acids: CAISPLAGASTDTQYF. The DNA for the CDR3 is TGTGCCATCAGCCCACTAGCGGGGGCGAGCACAGATACGCAGTATTTT. The gene calls are TRBV10-3 and TRBJ2-3; the match to TRBD2 covers 11 bases. CDR3 length: 16 amino acids. Germline V gene lookup returns CDR1 ENHRY and CDR2 SYGVKD. V was pared by 6 bases and J by 0 bases, with 5 bases of the junction left unmatched.

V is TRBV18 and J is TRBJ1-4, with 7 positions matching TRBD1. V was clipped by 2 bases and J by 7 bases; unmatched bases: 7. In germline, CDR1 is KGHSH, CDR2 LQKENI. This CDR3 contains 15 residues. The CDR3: CASSPSAGGLEKLFF. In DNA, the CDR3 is TGTGCCAGCTCACCATCCGCAGGGGGACTTGAAAAACTGTTTTTT.

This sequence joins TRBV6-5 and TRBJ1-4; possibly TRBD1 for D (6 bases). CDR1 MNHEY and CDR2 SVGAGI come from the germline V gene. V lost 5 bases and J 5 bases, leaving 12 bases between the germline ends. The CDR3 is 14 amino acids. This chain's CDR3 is CASSDGQPNEKLFF. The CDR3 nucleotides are TGTGCCAGCAGTGACGGACAGCCAAATGAAAAACTGTTTTTT.

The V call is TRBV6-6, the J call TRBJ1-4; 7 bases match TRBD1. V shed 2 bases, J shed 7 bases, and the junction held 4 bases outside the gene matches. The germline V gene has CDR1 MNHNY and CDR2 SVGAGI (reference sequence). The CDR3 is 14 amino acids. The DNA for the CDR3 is TGTGCCAGCAGTTACCGACAGGGTGGTGAAAAACTGTTTTTT. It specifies CASSYRQGGEKLFF.

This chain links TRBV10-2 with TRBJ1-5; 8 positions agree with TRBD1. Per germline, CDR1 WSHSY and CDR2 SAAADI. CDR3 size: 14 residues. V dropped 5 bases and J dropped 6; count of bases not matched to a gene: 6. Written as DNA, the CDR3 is TGCGCCAGCAGTCCTACAGGGGGAAGTCAGCCCCAGCATTTT. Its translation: CASSPTGGSQPQHF.

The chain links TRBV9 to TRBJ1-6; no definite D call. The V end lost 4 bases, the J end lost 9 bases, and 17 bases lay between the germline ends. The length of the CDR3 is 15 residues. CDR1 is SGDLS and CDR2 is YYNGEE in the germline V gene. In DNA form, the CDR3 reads TGTGCCAGCAGCAGAACGACTTCGAGTGGTTCACCCCTCCACTTT. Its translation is CASSRTTSSGSPLHF.